These 17 T cell receptor beta chains were sequenced from one sample in a study of T cell changes during pregnancy in multiple sclerosis. TCRdb's table, derived via immunoSEQ multiplex PCR, lists solely in-frame clones and lacks some. The sample lists under 40,000 clones; roughly 90% were seen once. Sequenced material: CD4+ T cells from peripheral blood mononuclear cells, taken in the second trimester of pregnancy. The receptors stem from a female donor with multiple sclerosis, enrolled in a pregnancy study.

The chain uses TRBV6-5 and TRBJ2-3; D possibly corresponds to TRBD1 (6 bases). CDR1 is MNHEY and CDR2 is SVGAGI in the germline V gene. The CDR3 is 15 amino acids. Trimming took 0 bases from V and 6 from J, leaving 13 bases between them. CDR3 DNA sequence: TGTGCCAGCAGTTACTCGAGGGACACTGGGGATACGCAGTATTTT. Protein: CASSYSRDTGDTQYF.

The gene calls are TRBV6-5 and TRBJ1-5; maybe TRBD1 (6 bases). The V end lost 0 bases, the J end lost 6 bases, and 12 bases lay between the germline ends. Germline V gives CDR1 MNHEY, CDR2 SVGAGI. This CDR3 has 15 residues. The CDR3 sequence is CASSYSAGASQPQHF. CDR3 DNA sequence: TGTGCCAGCAGTTACTCGGCGGGGGCGAGTCAGCCCCAGCATTTT.

This clone was found a few times. The genes are TRBV10-1 and TRBJ2-1; 9 nucleotides match TRBD2. The CDR3 totals 13 residues. Germline V gene lookup returns CDR1 WNHNN and CDR2 SYGVQD (reference sequence). V lost 8 bases, J lost 9 bases, and 8 bases stayed unmatched. The DNA of the CDR3 is TGCGCCAGCCCGGGACTAGCCTTTCCTGAGCAGTTCTTC. It is translated as CASPGLAFPEQFF.

The chain is built from TRBV5-1 and TRBJ2-3, with a possible D match to TRBD1 (5 bases). Deletions cut 0 bases from V and 5 bases from J, with 13 bases between. The germline CDR1 and CDR2 sequences are SGHRS and YFSETQ. This CDR3 spans 15 amino acids. In DNA form, the CDR3 reads TGCGCCAGCAGCTTGGCCCTGACAGTGTTAGATACGCAGTATTTT. Protein product: CASSLALTVLDTQYF.

This sequence joins TRBV7-2 and TRBJ2-1; 7 nucleotides agree with TRBD2. Per the germline V gene, CDR1 is SGHTA and CDR2 is FQGNSA. The CDR3 runs to 14 residues. Germline trimming cut 7 bases from V and 4 bases from J; bases unmatched to any gene: 7. In DNA form, the CDR3 reads TGTGCCAGCACACCCAGCGGGGTATACAATGAGCAGTTCTTC. As protein: CASTPSGVYNEQFF.

The chain recombines TRBV7-3 with TRBJ1-6; 9 positions agree with TRBD1. CDR1 is SGHTA, CDR2 FQGTGA, per germline. Trimming cost V 4 bases and J 5 bases; bases outside gene matches: 3. The CDR3 is 15 amino acids. CDR3: CASSSGQGHNSPLHF. DNA for the CDR3: TGTGCCAGCAGCTCGGGACAGGGACATAATTCACCCCTCCACTTT.

The chain links TRBV5-1 to TRBJ2-7, with D uncertain. V lost 5 bases to trimming and J lost 3 bases, with 6 bases between them. CDR1 SGHRS and CDR2 YFSETQ come from the germline V gene. The CDR3 has 11 residues. The CDR3 loop is CASRGRYEQYF. The CDR3 DNA is TGCGCCAGCAGGGGCCGCTACGAGCAGTACTTC.

The CDR3 here is CAWSVGGEQYF. In DNA form, the CDR3 reads TGTGCCTGGAGTGTAGGAGGGGAGCAGTACTTC. The V call is TRBV30, the J call TRBJ2-7; D perhaps matches TRBD2 (6 bases). Germline assignment: CDR1 GTSNPN and CDR2 SVGIG (reference sequence). The CDR3 spans 11 residues. V gave up 0 bases and J gave up 7 bases, with 7 bases separating them.

The chain couples TRBV27 to TRBJ2-7; D ambiguous. This CDR3 has 12 residues. Deletions cut 2 bases from V and 6 bases from J, with 8 bases between. The V gene's germline CDR1 is MNHEY and CDR2 SMNVEV (reference sequence). The CDR3 coding sequence is TGTGCCAGCAGTTTAACGATAGCCGAGCAGTACTTC. This sequence encodes CASSLTIAEQYF.

This chain uses TRBV18 with TRBJ2-5; a possible D gene is TRBD1 (5 bases). The V end lost 3 bases, the J end lost 1 base, and 9 bases lay between the germline ends. The CDR3 runs to 14 residues. Per germline, CDR1 KGHSH and CDR2 LQKENI. CDR3 in DNA: TGTGCCAGCTCACCGCCAGGGTCCCAAGAGACCCAGTACTTC. Protein sequence: CASSPPGSQETQYF. The variable domain in full, with the rest retrieved from reference TRBV18 and TRBJ2-5, is NAGVMQNPRHLVRRRGQEARLRCSPMKGHSHVYWYRQLPEEGLKFMVYLQKENIIDESGMPKERFSAEFPKEGPSILRIQQVVRGDSAAYFCASSPPGSQETQYFGPGTRLLVL.

The chain has TRBV4-2 and TRBJ2-7; 13 bases fit TRBD2. With 4 bases clipped from V and 0 bases from J, the junction kept 9 bases outside the gene matches. This CDR3 has 18 amino acids. The germline V gene has CDR1 LGHNA and CDR2 YNFKEQ. CDR3 in amino acids: CASSPGTSGTSFSYEQYF. Here the CDR3 DNA reads TGTGCCAGCAGCCCGGGGACTAGCGGGACTTCTTTCTCCTACGAGCAGTACTTC.

This clone appeared a single time. This sequence joins TRBV6-1 and TRBJ2-5, with 8 bases matching TRBD1. CDR1 MNHNS and CDR2 SASEGT come from the germline V gene. V was pared by 4 bases and J by 5 bases, with 6 bases of the junction left unmatched. This CDR3 comprises 14 residues. CDR3 amino acids: CASSGTGKKETQYF. The CDR3 DNA follows: TGTGCCAGCAGTGGGACAGGGAAGAAGGAGACCCAGTACTTC.

The rearrangement links TRBV9 to TRBJ2-2; 7 bases line up with TRBD1. The CDR3 has 15 residues. Germline CDR1 SGDLS, CDR2 YYNGEE. The V segment lost 3 bases and the J segment 2 bases; nucleotides outside the gene matches: 4. The DNA of the CDR3 is TGTGCCAGCAGCGCGGGACAGACTAACACCGGGGAGCTGTTTTTT. It translates to CASSAGQTNTGELFF.

The CDR3 nucleotides are TGTGCCTGGGTTCCCGCGGCAGGGCTAAGCATCTCCTACGAGCAGTACTTC. This gives the protein CAWVPAAGLSISYEQYF. The chain joins TRBV30 to TRBJ2-7; D is possibly TRBD1 (5 bases). The V and J ends lost 5 bases and 0 bases respectively, with 23 bases between them. This CDR3 contains 17 residues. Germline V lookup: CDR1 GTSNPN, CDR2 SVGIG (reference sequence).

CDR3 loop: CASRRTSGRVGPYNEQFF. The CDR3 nucleotides read TGTGCCAGTAGAAGGACTAGCGGGAGGGTTGGCCCCTACAATGAGCAGTTCTTC. This chain links TRBV19 with TRBJ2-1; TRBD2 agrees at 15 bases. The CDR3 contains 18 residues. Germline loops: CDR1 LNHDA, CDR2 SQIVND (reference sequence). V dropped 6 bases and J dropped 2; count of bases not matched to a gene: 8.

The chain couples TRBV30 to TRBJ1-6; the D gene is possibly TRBD1 (5 bases). The CDR3 contains 14 residues. The V and J ends lost 3 bases and 14 bases respectively, with 20 bases between them. Germline loops: CDR1 GTSNPN, CDR2 SVGIG (reference sequence). CDR3 DNA: TGTGCCTGGAGGGAGGGGACTAGGTCATTGTCCCTCCACTTT. Protein: CAWREGTRSLSLHF.

The genes are TRBV19 and TRBJ2-1, with TRBD2 matching 13 bases. This CDR3 spans 17 amino acids. Germline CDR1 reads LNHDA; CDR2 reads SQIVND (reference sequence). Losses at the gene ends were 9 bases for V and 0 bases for J; bases not matched to a gene: 8. CDR3 amino acids: CASRLAGGLSSYNEQFF. The CDR3 DNA reads TGTGCCAGCCGACTAGCGGGGGGCCTAAGCTCCTACAATGAGCAGTTCTTC.